This TCR beta chain was profiled in a study of HIV-infected patients and healthy controls. V was clipped by 6 bases and J by 6 bases; unmatched bases: 5. The CDR3 has 13 residues. The germline V gene has CDR1 SNHLY and CDR2 FYNNEI. One entry per CDR3 protein, called by TCRdb with MiXCR from the 5' RACE reads. This table holds tens of thousands of distinct CDR3 sequences, roughly a fifth found once. The sequence came from a human donor in good health. The chain recombines TRBV2 with TRBJ1-2; TRBD1 agrees at 9 bases. The source material was CD4+ T cells from blood. This CDR3 is CASRLGQGDGYTF. The CDR3 region has the DNA TGTGCCAGCAGGCTGGGACAGGGCGATGGCTACACCTTC.